One and the same sample provided the 17 T cell receptor beta chains below, sequenced in a study of T cells expressing NK-cell markers. TCRdb re-analyzed the 5' RACE reads; it lists each CDR3 protein once, without DNA. The sample table sets out 250,000 to 300,000 distinct CDR3 sequences. Sequenced material: blood T cells: a sorted CD56 or NKG2C T cell subset, CD4+ or CD8+ T cells, or bulk PBMC T cells (not recorded which). The receptor set was obtained from a woman between 18 and 70 years old in good health.

V and J are TRBV12-3 or TRBV12-4 and TRBJ1-3. This CDR3 spans 14 amino acids. The CDR3 is CASSPQGSGNTIYF.

The chain is built from TRBV19 and TRBJ1-2; the TRBD1 assignment by TCRdb is unverifiable without DNA. Germline CDR1 and CDR2: LNHDA and SQIVND (reference sequence). The CDR3 sequence is 14 residues long. The CDR3 is CASTLWDTLYGYTF.

The rearrangement uses TRBV7-2 and TRBJ1-1; no DNA is available, so the TRBD1 call from TCRdb remains unchecked. Germline V gives CDR1 SGHTA, CDR2 FQGNSA. The length of the CDR3 is 17 residues. CDR3 loop: CASSLRAGGQGNTEAFF. Looking up the rest from reference TRBV7-2 and TRBJ1-1 gives the full variable domain: GAGVSQSPSNKVTEKGKDVELRCDPISGHTALYWYRQSLGQGLEFLIYFQGNSAPDKSGLPSDRFSAERTGGSVSTLTIQRTQQEDSAVYLCASSLRAGGQGNTEAFFGQGTRLTVV.

This chain uses TRBV2 with TRBJ2-5; the TCRdb D gene call, TRBD1, has no DNA to confirm it. The germline CDR1 and CDR2 sequences are SNHLY and FYNNEI. The CDR3 totals 15 residues. CDR3 sequence reads: CASRTDRFTWETQYF.

The V and J genes are TRBV12-3 or TRBV12-4 and TRBJ2-7; as DNA is missing, the TRBD2 call by TCRdb cannot be tested. There are 14 residues in the CDR3. The CDR3 protein is CASSSGTVTYEQYF.

The chain recombines TRBV12-3 or TRBV12-4 with TRBJ1-5. The CDR3 consists of 14 residues. The CDR3 loop is CASSLAVFNQPQHF.

J is TRBJ2-2 and V is TRBV19; TCRdb proposes TRBD2, but this gene call is untestable without DNA. Germline V gene sequence: CDR1 LNHDA, CDR2 SQIVND (reference sequence). This CDR3 spans 14 amino acids. This CDR3 reads CAIRLGSTTGELFF.

The rearrangement links TRBV7-2 to TRBJ2-5; TCRdb selects TRBD2, and the lack of DNA leaves this call unchecked. Germline lookup yields CDR1 SGHTA and CDR2 FQGNSA. The CDR3 is 16 amino acids. The CDR3 loop is CASSLGRAGRQETQYF.

The chain couples TRBV12-3 or TRBV12-4 to TRBJ2-4. This CDR3 comprises 11 residues. The CDR3 is CASRQKNIQYF.

The V call is TRBV6-1, the J call TRBJ2-6. The CDR3 loop spans 15 amino acids. CDR1 and CDR2 (germline): MNHNS, SASEGT. The CDR3 here is CASTHKGSGANVLTF.

The rearrangement uses TRBV7-3 and TRBJ2-1; the D gene TCRdb calls, TRBD1, cannot be checked with no DNA. Looked up from germline, CDR1 is SGHTA and CDR2 is FQGTGA. There are 13 residues in the CDR3. The CDR3: CASSIRQGGEQFF.

The chain combines TRBV10-3 with TRBJ2-1; TCRdb gives TRBD1 as the D gene, but with no DNA this cannot be confirmed. This CDR3 is 12 amino acids long. Germline V gives CDR1 ENHRY, CDR2 SYGVKD. The CDR3 protein is CAISVGRNEQFF.

The J gene is TRBJ2-2, the V gene TRBV12-3 or TRBV12-4; TCRdb's D call of TRBD1 is untestable without DNA. There are 13 residues in the CDR3. CDR3 sequence reads: CASTQGGYGELFF.

The V gene is TRBV6-1, the J gene TRBJ2-7; as DNA is missing, the TRBD1 call by TCRdb cannot be tested. The CDR3 is 14 residues long. The germline V gene has CDR1 MNHNS and CDR2 SASEGT. CDR3 loop: CASSQQGGPYEQYF.

The V gene is TRBV12-3 or TRBV12-4, the J gene TRBJ2-1; TCRdb gives TRBD1 as the D gene, but with no DNA this cannot be confirmed. This CDR3 is built from 18 residues. CDR3 protein: CASSLVGGGVFTYNEQFF.

The gene calls are TRBV5-6 and TRBJ2-7. Germline V CDR1 and CDR2: SGHDT, YYEEEE. This CDR3 region has 15 residues. CDR3: CASSPGRNFVYEQYF.

The chain couples TRBV10-2 to TRBJ2-7; TCRdb designates TRBD1, a call that cannot be tested without DNA. The CDR3 has 15 residues. The germline CDR1 and CDR2 sequences are WSHSY and SAAADI. The CDR3 sequence is CASSESMGQAYEQYF.